Each of the 6 T cell receptor beta chains below was sequenced from the same sample in a study of shared clonotypes between healthy human individuals. Produced via immunoSEQ multiplex PCR; TCRdb's table is partial and in-frame only. The table lists around 2.1 million clones, under 97% of them singletons. The sequenced material came from naive CD4+ T cells sorted from blood. Subset in this sample: CD45RA+ positively selected. These receptors were obtained from a man younger than 30 in good health.

This chain uses TRBV5-1 with TRBJ2-4, with D perhaps matching TRBD1 or TRBD2 (5 bases each). The CDR3 consists of 13 residues. Germline-derived CDR1 and CDR2 are SGHRS and YFSETQ. Trimming removed 3 bases from V and 8 bases from J, with 12 bases in between. CDR3 loop: CASSWDGRDIQYF. In nucleotides, the CDR3 is TGCGCCAGCAGCTGGGACGGAAGGGACATTCAGTACTTC.

This chain uses TRBV7-6 with TRBJ1-1, with D perhaps matching TRBD1 (6 bases). V shed 4 bases and J shed 0 bases, with 12 bases lying between them. The CDR3 loop spans 15 amino acids. Germline lookup yields CDR1 SGHVS and CDR2 FNYEAQ. The CDR3 bases are TGTGCCAGCAGCTCTTATGGACAGTTGAACACTGAAGCTTTCTTT. This translates into CASSSYGQLNTEAFF.

The CDR3 protein is CASSLQDRGYGYTF. The CDR3 coding sequence is TGTGCCAGCAGCTTACAGGACAGGGGATATGGCTACACCTTC. The genes are TRBV11-3 and TRBJ1-2; 9 bases are shared with TRBD1. Germline trimming cut 2 bases from V and 5 bases from J; bases unmatched to any gene: 3. Looked up from germline, CDR1 is SGHNT and CDR2 is YENEEA. This CDR3 is built from 14 residues.

CDR3 residues: CASSSARMETQYF. CDR3 coding DNA: TGTGCCAGCAGTTCAGCTAGGATGGAGACCCAGTACTTC. The chain joins TRBV6-5 to TRBJ2-5; D is unresolved. The V gene's germline CDR1 is MNHEY and CDR2 SVGAGI. V lost 4 bases and J lost 5, with 11 bases in between. The CDR3 length is 13 residues.

The chain combines TRBV7-8 with TRBJ1-3; no firm D call. V was trimmed by 1 base and J by 4 bases, leaving 2 bases between them. Germline V gives CDR1 SGHVS, CDR2 FQNEAQ. The CDR3 spans 12 residues. CDR3 sequence: CASSLGGNTIYF. CDR3 in DNA: TGTGCCAGCAGCTTAGGAGGAAACACCATATATTTT.

In its sample, this clone was seen once. The chain recombines TRBV5-8 with TRBJ2-3; tentatively, D is TRBD1 (5 bases). Germline V gene lookup returns CDR1 SGHTS and CDR2 YDEGEE. The CDR3 runs 15 residues. V lost 0 bases, J lost 2 bases, and 10 bases lay in between. The CDR3 nucleotides read TGTGCCAGCAGCTTGGAACAGGATTACACAGATACGCAGTATTTT. As protein: CASSLEQDYTDTQYF. The full variable domain, with the rest looked up from reference TRBV5-8 and TRBJ2-3, is EAGVTQSPTHLIKTRGQQATLRCSPISGHTSVYWYQQALGLGLQFLLWYDEGEERNRGNFPPRFSGRQFPNYSSELNVNALELEDSALYLCASSLEQDYTDTQYFGPGTRLTVL.